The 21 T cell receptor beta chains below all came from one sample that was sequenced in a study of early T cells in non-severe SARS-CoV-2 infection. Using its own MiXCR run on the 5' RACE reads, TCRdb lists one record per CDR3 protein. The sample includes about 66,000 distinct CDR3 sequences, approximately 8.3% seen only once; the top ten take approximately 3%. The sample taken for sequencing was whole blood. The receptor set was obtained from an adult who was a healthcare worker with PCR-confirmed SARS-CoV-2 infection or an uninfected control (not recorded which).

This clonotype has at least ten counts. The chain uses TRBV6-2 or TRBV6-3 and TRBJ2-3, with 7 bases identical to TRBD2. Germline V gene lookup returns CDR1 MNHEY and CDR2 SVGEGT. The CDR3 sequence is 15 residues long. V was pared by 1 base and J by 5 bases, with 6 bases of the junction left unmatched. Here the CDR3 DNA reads TGTGCCAGCAGTTACTTTGCGGGAGCGCGAGATACGCAGTATTTT. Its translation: CASSYFAGARDTQYF.

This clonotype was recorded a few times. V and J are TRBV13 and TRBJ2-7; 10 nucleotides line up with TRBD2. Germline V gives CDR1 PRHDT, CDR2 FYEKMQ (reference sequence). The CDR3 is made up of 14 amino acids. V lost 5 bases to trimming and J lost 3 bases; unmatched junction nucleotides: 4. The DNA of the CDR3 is TGTGCCAGCAGCCTAGCGGGAGAGGTCTACGAGCAGTACTTC. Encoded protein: CASSLAGEVYEQYF. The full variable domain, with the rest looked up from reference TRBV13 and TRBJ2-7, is AAGVIQSPRHLIKEKRETATLKCYPIPRHDTVYWYQQGPGQDPQFLISFYEKMQSDKGSIPDRFSAQQFSDYHSELNMSSLELGDSALYFCASSLAGEVYEQYFGPGTRLTVT.

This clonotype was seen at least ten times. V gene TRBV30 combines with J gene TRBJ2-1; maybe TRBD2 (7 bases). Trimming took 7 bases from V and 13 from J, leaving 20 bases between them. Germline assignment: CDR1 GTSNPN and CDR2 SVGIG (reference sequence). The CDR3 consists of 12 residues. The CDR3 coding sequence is TGTGCCTCTGACGGGACTACAGGGTTCCAGTTCTTC. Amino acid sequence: CASDGTTGFQFF.

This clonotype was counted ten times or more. In nucleotides, the CDR3 is TGCGCCAGCAGCTTCGGCTTGCTCTCCTACGAGCAGTACTTC. Amino acids: CASSFGLLSYEQYF. V and J are TRBV5-1 and TRBJ2-7; D is ambiguous. V dropped 2 bases and J dropped 0 bases, with 9 bases sitting between them. Per the germline V gene, CDR1 is SGHRS and CDR2 is YFSETQ. This CDR3 is built from 14 residues. Filled out from reference TRBV5-1 and TRBJ2-7, the complete variable domain reads KAGVTQTPRYLIKTRGQQVTLSCSPISGHRSVSWYQQTPGQGLQFLFEYFSETQRNKGNFPGRFSGRQFSNSRSEMNVSTLELGDSALYLCASSFGLLSYEQYFGPGTRLTVT.

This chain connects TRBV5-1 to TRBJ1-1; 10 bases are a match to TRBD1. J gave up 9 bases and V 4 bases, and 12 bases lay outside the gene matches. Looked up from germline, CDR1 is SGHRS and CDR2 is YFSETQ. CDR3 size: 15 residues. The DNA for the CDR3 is TGCGCCAGCAGCCTCGGACAGGGGGAGAACGTGAAAGCTTTCTTT. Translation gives CASSLGQGENVKAFF. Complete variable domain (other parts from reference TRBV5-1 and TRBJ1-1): KAGVTQTPRYLIKTRGQQVTLSCSPISGHRSVSWYQQTPGQGLQFLFEYFSETQRNKGNFPGRFSGRQFSNSRSEMNVSTLELGDSALYLCASSLGQGENVKAFFGQGTRLTVV.

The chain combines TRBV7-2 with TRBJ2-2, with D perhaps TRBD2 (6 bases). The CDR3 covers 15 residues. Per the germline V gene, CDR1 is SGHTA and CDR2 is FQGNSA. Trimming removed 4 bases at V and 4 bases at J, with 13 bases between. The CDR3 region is CASSSELAPTGELFF. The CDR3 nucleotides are TGTGCCAGCAGCTCGGAGCTAGCGCCCACCGGGGAGCTGTTTTTT.

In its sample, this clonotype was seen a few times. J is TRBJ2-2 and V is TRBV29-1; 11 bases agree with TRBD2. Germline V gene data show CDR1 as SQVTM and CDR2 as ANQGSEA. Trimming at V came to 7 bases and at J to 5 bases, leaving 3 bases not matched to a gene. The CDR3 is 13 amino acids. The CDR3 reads CSAIAGGTGELFF. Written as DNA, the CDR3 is TGCAGCGCTATAGCGGGAGGGACCGGGGAGCTGTTTTTT.

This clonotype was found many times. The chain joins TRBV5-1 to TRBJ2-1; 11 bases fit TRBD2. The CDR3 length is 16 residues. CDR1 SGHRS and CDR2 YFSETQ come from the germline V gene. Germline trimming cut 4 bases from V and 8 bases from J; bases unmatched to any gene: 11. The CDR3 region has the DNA TGCGCCAGCAGCACGGAGGGTAGCGGGAGGGAGGATGAGCAGTTCTTC. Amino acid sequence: CASSTEGSGREDEQFF.

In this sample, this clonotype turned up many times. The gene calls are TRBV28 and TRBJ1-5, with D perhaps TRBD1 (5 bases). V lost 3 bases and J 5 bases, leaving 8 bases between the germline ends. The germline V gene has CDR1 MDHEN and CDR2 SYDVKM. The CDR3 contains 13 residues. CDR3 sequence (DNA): TGTGCCAGCAGTTTCAGGGTGCATCAGCCCCAGCATTTT. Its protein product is CASSFRVHQPQHF.

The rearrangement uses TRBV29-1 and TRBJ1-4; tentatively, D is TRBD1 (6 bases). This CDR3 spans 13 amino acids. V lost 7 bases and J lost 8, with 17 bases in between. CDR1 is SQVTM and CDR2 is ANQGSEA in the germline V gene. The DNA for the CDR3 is TGCAGCGCCAGAGAGGGGGGGAGCGAAAAACTGTTTTTT. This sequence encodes CSAREGGSEKLFF.

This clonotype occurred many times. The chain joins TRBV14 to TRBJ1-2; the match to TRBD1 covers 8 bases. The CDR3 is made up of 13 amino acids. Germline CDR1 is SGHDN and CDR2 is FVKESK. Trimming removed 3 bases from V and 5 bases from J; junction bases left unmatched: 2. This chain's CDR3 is CASSQTGVYGYTF. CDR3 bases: TGTGCCAGCAGCCAGACAGGGGTATATGGCTACACCTTC.

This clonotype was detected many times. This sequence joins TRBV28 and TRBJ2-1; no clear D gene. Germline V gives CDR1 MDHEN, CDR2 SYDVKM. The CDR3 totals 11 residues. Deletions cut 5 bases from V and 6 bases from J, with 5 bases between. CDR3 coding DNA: TGTGCCAGCAGTCTCAGCAATGAGCAGTTCTTC. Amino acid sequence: CASSLSNEQFF.

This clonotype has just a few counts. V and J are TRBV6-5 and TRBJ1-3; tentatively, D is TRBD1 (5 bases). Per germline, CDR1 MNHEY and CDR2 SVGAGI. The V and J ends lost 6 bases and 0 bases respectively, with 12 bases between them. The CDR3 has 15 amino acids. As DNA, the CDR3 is TGTGCCAGCAGATCCCAGGGTAACTCTGGAAACACCATATATTTT. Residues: CASRSQGNSGNTIYF.

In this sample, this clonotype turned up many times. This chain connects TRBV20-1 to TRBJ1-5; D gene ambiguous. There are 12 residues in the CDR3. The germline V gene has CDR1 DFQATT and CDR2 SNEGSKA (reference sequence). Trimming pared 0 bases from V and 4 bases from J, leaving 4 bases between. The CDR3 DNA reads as TGCAGTGCTAGAGATAATAATCAGCCCCAGCATTTT. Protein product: CSARDNNQPQHF.

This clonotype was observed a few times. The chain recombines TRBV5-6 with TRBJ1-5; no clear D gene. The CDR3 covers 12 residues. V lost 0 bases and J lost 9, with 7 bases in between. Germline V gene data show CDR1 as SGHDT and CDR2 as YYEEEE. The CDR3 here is CASSLGVSPQHF. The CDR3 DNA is TGTGCCAGCAGCTTGGGGGTATCGCCCCAGCATTTT.

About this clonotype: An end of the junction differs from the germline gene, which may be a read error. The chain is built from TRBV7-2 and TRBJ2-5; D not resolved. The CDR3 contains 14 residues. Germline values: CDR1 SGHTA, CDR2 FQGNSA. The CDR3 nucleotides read TGTGCCAGCAGCTTAGCCGCGGACGCGAGAGGTCGTATCTTC. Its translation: CASSLAADARGRIF.

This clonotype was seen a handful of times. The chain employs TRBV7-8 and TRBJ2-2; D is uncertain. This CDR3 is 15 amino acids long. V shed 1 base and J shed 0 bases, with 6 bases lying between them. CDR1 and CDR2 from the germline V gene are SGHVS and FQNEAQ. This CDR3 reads CASSLVLSNTGELFF. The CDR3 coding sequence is TGTGCCAGCAGCTTAGTACTATCGAACACCGGGGAGCTGTTTTTT.

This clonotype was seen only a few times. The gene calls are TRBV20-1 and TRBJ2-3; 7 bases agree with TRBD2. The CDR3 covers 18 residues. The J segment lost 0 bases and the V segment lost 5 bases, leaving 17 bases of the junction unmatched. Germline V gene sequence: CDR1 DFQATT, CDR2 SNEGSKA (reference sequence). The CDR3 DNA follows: TGCAGTGCTCCAAAGATGGAGGTGGCGGGAGCGAGCACAGATACGCAGTATTTT. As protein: CSAPKMEVAGASTDTQYF.

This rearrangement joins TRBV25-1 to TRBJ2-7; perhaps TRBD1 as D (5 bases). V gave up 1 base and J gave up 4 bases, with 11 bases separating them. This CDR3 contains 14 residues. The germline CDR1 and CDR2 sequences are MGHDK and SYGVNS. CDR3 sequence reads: CASSESDTWYEQYF. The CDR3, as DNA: TGTGCCAGCAGTGAATCGGACACTTGGTACGAGCAGTACTTC.

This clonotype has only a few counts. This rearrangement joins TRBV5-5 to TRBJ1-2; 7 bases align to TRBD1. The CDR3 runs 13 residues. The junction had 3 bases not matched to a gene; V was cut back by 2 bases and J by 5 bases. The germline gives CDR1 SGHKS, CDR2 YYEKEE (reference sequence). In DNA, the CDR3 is TGTGCCAGCAGCTTACAGGGGAAGTATGGCTACACCTTC. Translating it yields CASSLQGKYGYTF.

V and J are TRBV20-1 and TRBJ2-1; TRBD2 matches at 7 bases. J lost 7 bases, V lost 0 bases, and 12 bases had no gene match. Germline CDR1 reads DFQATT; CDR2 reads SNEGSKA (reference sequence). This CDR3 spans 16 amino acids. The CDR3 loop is CSARDFVLAALNEQFF. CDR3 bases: TGCAGTGCTAGAGATTTTGTCCTAGCGGCCTTGAATGAGCAGTTCTTC.